Listed below are T cell receptor beta chains from one sample, sequenced in a study of OX40 agonist ivuxolimab in advanced cancers. Produced via immunoSEQ multiplex PCR; TCRdb's table is partial and in-frame only. The sample lists under 95,000 clones; about 82% were seen once. The material was CD4+ or CD8+ T cells sorted from blood, obtained in a trial of the OX40 agonist ivuxolimab. These receptors were taken from an adult with an advanced solid tumor such as melanoma, head and neck, liver or kidney cancer. The CDR3 runs from the conserved cysteine through the conserved F or W. The D gene is left open where the match is weak. The size of a clone is reported for some rows only, either as once, few or many, or as a class for expanded clones.

TRBJ2-7	TRBV7-6	-	16	-	CASSLANAGIAYEQYF	TGTGCCAGCAGCTTAGCAAACGCAGGGATCGCCTACGAGCAGTACTTC
TRBJ2-1	TRBV11-1	TRBD2	17	-	CASSIEPSGGTYNEQFF	TGTGCCAGCAGTATAGAGCCTAGCGGGGGAACCTACAATGAGCAGTTCTTC
TRBJ2-3	TRBV11-2	-	18	-	CASRVLRGPMGHTDTQYF	TGTGCCAGCAGAGTACTACGGGGCCCGATGGGCCACACAGATACGCAGTATTTT
TRBJ1-1	TRBV6-5	TRBD1	15	-	CATLRTGGGNTEAFF	TGTGCCACCTTAAGGACAGGGGGGGGGAACACTGAAGCTTTCTTT
TRBJ2-7	TRBV21-1	-	16	-	CASSPSPKRVSGEQYF	TGTGCCAGCAGCCCCTCCCCGAAGCGGGTCTCGGGGGAGCAGTACTTC
TRBJ1-1	TRBV6-4	-	13	-	CASRAGLNTEAFF	TGTGCCAGCAGAGCAGGCTTGAACACTGAAGCTTTCTTT
TRBJ2-1	TRBV30	TRBD2	15	-	CAWSFSGGPYNEQFF	TGTGCCTGGAGTTTTAGCGGGGGCCCATACAATGAGCAGTTCTTC
TRBJ2-2	TRBV10-2	TRBD2	16	-	CASSGKASGGAGELFF	TGCGCCAGCAGTGGAAAGGCTAGCGGGGGGGCTGGGGAGCTGTTTTTT
TRBJ2-5	TRBV7-6	-	14	-	CASSLETGGLTQYF	TGTGCCAGCAGCTTAGAAACAGGCGGATTGACCCAGTACTTC
TRBJ1-2	TRBV4-2	-	15	few	CASSHQGYYFDGYTF	TGTGCCAGCAGCCACCAGGGATATTATTTTGATGGCTACACCTTC
TRBJ2-7	TRBV27	TRBD2	15	once	CASSPGTSVSYEQYF	TGTGCCAGCAGTCCTGGGACTAGCGTCTCCTACGAGCAGTACTTC
TRBJ2-5	TRBV7-9	TRBD1	13	-	CASSNRGRETQYF	TGTGCCAGCAGCAACAGGGGTCGGGAGACCCAGTACTTC
TRBJ1-5	TRBV19	TRBD1	14	-	CASSQDRESQPQHF	TGTGCCAGTAGTCAGGACAGGGAAAGTCAGCCCCAGCATTTT
TRBJ1-2	TRBV7-9	-	14	few	CASSLTGLTYGYTF	TGTGCCAGCAGCTTAACAGGATTAACCTATGGCTACACCTTC
TRBJ1-2	TRBV7-9	-	13	-	CASSSQGRGGYTF	TGTGCCAGCAGCTCCCAGGGGCGCGGTGGCTACACCTTC
TRBJ1-6	TRBV6-4	-	14	-	CASTGRTNNSPLHF	TGTGCCAGCACGGGACGGACAAATAATTCACCCCTCCACTTT
TRBJ2-1	TRBV30	-	13	-	CAWRNTGRGEQFF	TGTGCCTGGAGGAACACAGGGCGAGGCGAGCAGTTCTTC
TRBJ1-4	TRBV14	-	12	few	CASSQSGRVLFF	TGTGCCAGCAGCCAATCGGGACGGGTTCTGTTTTTT
TRBJ2-5	TRBV7-2	-	15	-	CASSIQGNRHETQYF	TGTGCCAGCAGCATTCAAGGAAATAGACACGAGACCCAGTACTTC
TRBJ1-1	TRBV18	-	14	-	CASSLTGTPHEAFF	TGTGCCAGCTCACTCACCGGGACACCCCACGAAGCTTTCTTT
TRBJ1-2	TRBV15	-	16	-	CATTRGGKDRDYGYTF	TGTGCCACCACCAGAGGCGGGAAGGACAGAGACTATGGCTACACCTTC
TRBJ2-5	TRBV7-2	-	13	-	CASSADQGETQYF	TGTGCCAGCAGCGCAGACCAGGGGGAGACCCAGTACTTC
TRBJ2-5	TRBV28	-	11	-	CASSLRETQYF	TGTGCCAGCAGTTTAAGAGAGACCCAGTACTTC
TRBJ1-2	TRBV5-6	TRBD1	18	-	CASSSTGQRYRGSHGYTF	TGTGCCAGCAGCTCGACCGGCCAAAGGTACAGGGGGAGCCATGGCTACACCTTC
TRBJ2-7	TRBV5-1	-	13	-	CASGRGSQYEQYF	TGCGCCAGCGGCAGGGGAAGTCAATACGAGCAGTACTTC
TRBJ2-5	TRBV7-6	TRBD2	15	-	CASSFYSGGQETQYF	TGTGCCAGCAGCTTCTATAGCGGGGGACAAGAGACCCAGTACTTC
TRBJ1-1	TRBV6-6	TRBD1	13	once	CASSHTGGTEAFF	TGTGCCAGCAGTCACACAGGGGGCACTGAAGCTTTCTTT
TRBJ2-3	TRBV20-1	-	11	few	CSAPLADTQYF	TGCAGTGCACCGCTAGCAGATACGCAGTATTTT
TRBJ2-3	TRBV6-1	TRBD2	15	-	CASSLLAGGTDTQYF	TGTGCCAGCAGTCTTCTAGCGGGGGGAACAGATACGCAGTATTTT
TRBJ2-5	TRBV9	-	13	once	CASSSDPVETQYF	TGTGCCAGCAGCTCTGACCCGGTGGAGACCCAGTACTTC
TRBJ1-3	TRBV5-4	-	15	-	CASSQEPRWGNTIYF	TGCGCCAGCAGCCAAGAGCCCCGGTGGGGAAACACCATATATTTT
TRBJ1-2	TRBV29-1	-	12	medium-sized	CSVLQGRGGYTF	TGCAGCGTACTACAGGGTAGAGGTGGCTACACCTTC
TRBJ2-3	TRBV7-8	-	16	few	CASSRRGSTAPDTQYF	TGTGCCAGCAGCCGAAGAGGCTCCACTGCCCCAGATACGCAGTATTTT
TRBJ2-5	TRBV7-3	TRBD2	16	-	CASSGGLAGGQETQYF	TGTGCCAGCAGCGGTGGATTAGCGGGGGGTCAAGAGACCCAGTACTTC
TRBJ1-1	TRBV11-1	TRBD1	15	-	CASSFRSGGNTEAFF	TGTGCCAGCAGCTTCCGCTCAGGGGGCAACACTGAAGCTTTCTTT
TRBJ2-2	TRBV5-1	TRBD1	15	-	CASSAQGAETGELFF	TGCGCCAGCAGCGCCCAGGGGGCAGAGACCGGGGAGCTGTTTTTT
TRBJ2-7	TRBV27	TRBD1	15	-	CASRGGQGLMYEQYF	TGTGCCAGCAGGGGGGGACAGGGACTCATGTACGAGCAGTACTTC
TRBJ2-2	TRBV29-1	-	13	-	CSVRRTNTGELFF	TGCAGCGTCCGGAGGACGAACACCGGGGAGCTGTTTTTT
TRBJ2-5	TRBV12-5	-	16	-	CASGLGGRPGQETQYF	TGTGCTAGTGGTTTGGGAGGGCGCCCGGGGCAAGAGACCCAGTACTTC
TRBJ1-2	TRBV11-2	-	13	-	CASSPVLNYGYTF	TGTGCCAGCAGCCCTGTCCTTAACTATGGCTACACCTTC